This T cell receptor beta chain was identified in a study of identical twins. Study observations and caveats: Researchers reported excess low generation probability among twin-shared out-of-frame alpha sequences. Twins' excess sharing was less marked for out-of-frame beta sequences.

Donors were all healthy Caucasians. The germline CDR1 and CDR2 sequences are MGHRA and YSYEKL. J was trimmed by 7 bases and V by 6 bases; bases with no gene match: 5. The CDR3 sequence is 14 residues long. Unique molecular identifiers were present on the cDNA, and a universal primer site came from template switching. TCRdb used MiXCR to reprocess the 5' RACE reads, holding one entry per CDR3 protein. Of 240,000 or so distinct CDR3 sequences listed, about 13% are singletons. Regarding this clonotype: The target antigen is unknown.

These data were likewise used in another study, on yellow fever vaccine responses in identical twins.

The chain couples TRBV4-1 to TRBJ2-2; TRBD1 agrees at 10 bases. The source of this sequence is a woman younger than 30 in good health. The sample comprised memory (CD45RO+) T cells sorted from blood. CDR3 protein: CASRTGGVGGELFF. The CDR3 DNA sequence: TGCGCCAGCAGGACAGGGGGCGTCGGCGGGGAGCTGTTTTTT.